One T cell receptor beta chain is described in this entry. As yet, its antigen is unknown. CDR3 length: 17 residues. Germline values: CDR1 SGHKS, CDR2 YYEKEE (reference sequence). With V trimmed by 2 bases and J by 0 bases, 6 bases remained unmatched. These data belong to a study of shared clonotypes between healthy human individuals. Study-level points and caveats: A few donors shared approximately 5% of their naive CD4 clonotypes. On the whole, naive subsets had larger estimated richness than memory subsets had. Among donors, clonotype sharing was expected to be affected by sequencing depth.

The method was immunoSEQ multiplex PCR; TCRdb's version includes in-frame clones alone and lacks a portion of them. The top ten clones hold roughly 0.39% of a sample with roughly 2,500,000 clones, 90% to 95% of them seen once. Material: naive CD4+ T cells from PBMCs. Subset indicated: CD45RA+ positively selected. The sequence came from a man between 18 and 35 years old in good health. Some clones in this sample may be carry-over from other donors' samples. V usage is TRBV5-5 and J usage is TRBJ2-1; 9 bases map to TRBD2. The CDR3 region has the DNA TGTGCCAGCAGCTTAGGAGTGCGGGGGGGCTCCTACAATGAGCAGTTCTTC. Its translation: CASSLGVRGGSYNEQFF.